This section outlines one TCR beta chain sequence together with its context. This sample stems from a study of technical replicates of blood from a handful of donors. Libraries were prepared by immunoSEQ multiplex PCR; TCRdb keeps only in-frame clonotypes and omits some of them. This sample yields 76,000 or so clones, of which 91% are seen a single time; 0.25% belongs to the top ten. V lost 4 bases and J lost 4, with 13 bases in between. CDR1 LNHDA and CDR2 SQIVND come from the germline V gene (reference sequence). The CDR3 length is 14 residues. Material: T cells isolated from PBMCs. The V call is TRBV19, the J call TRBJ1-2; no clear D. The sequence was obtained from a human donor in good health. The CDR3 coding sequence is TGTGCCAGTAGTAGCGGGAGTAACACCTATGGCTACACCTTC. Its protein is CASSSGSNTYGYTF.